Listed below are T cell receptor beta chains from one sample, sequenced in a study of T cell responses to AZD1222 COVID-19 vaccine. The method was immunoSEQ multiplex PCR; TCRdb's version includes in-frame clones alone and lacks a portion of them. The table includes 120,000 or so clones, nearly 90% detected once. The sequenced sample was peripheral blood, obtained on day 0 of AZD1222 vaccination. The receptors stem from an adult in good health. Both conserved end residues are part of each CDR3. Fields, in order: D gene, clone size, J gene, V gene, CDR3 DNA, CDR3 protein. D genes are given only for firm matches. Some rows mark clone size as missing; the rest say once, few, many or name a class of expanded clone.

>TRBD1|NA|TRBJ2-2|TRBV11-3
TGTGCCAGCAGCTTAAGGACAGGGGGTGCCGGGGAGCTGTTTTTT
CASSLRTGGAGELFF
>TRBD1|NA|TRBJ1-1|TRBV6-2/TRBV6-3
TGTGCCAGCAGTCACGGAGGGGGCGCAATCACTGAAGCTTTCTTT
CASSHGGGAITEAFF
>NA|NA|TRBJ1-3|TRBV15
TGTGCCACCAGCAGAGATCGGGTCAGTGGCACCATATATTTT
CATSRDRVSGTIYF
>TRBD1|NA|TRBJ2-7|TRBV28
TGTGCCAGCAGTGGAGGACAGGGGTACTACGAGCAGTACTTC
CASSGGQGYYEQYF
>TRBD1|NA|TRBJ2-3|TRBV24-1
TGTGCCACCAGTGACCCGACAGGGGCAGATACGCAGTATTTT
CATSDPTGADTQYF
>NA|NA|TRBJ2-2|TRBV18
TGTGCCAGCTCACCACCTCTCCCCACCGGGGAGCTGTTTTTT
CASSPPLPTGELFF
>TRBD1|NA|TRBJ1-3|TRBV6-2/TRBV6-3
TGTGCCAGCAGCCCCCGGACAGGGAGGACTGGAAACACCATATATTTT
CASSPRTGRTGNTIYF
>TRBD1|NA|TRBJ1-1|TRBV7-2
TGTGCCAGCAGCTCAGGGGGGGGTTATAACACTGAAGCTTTCTTT
CASSSGGGYNTEAFF
>NA|NA|TRBJ2-7|TRBV18
TGTGCCAGCCGGACAGAAGGGCCCTACGAGCAGTACTTC
CASRTEGPYEQYF
>NA|NA|TRBJ1-2|TRBV7-2
TGTGCCAGCAGCTTAGATAGAGGTCCGTTCTATGGCTACACCTTC
CASSLDRGPFYGYTF
>NA|once|TRBJ1-1|TRBV19
TGTGCCAGTAGTATTGCAGGGGAGAGCACTGAAGCTTTCTTT
CASSIAGESTEAFF
>NA|NA|TRBJ2-2|TRBV5-1
TGCGCCAGCTCGTGGAACAGCCGGGACACCGGGGAGCTGTTTTTT
CASSWNSRDTGELFF
>TRBD1|NA|TRBJ2-7|TRBV6-5
TGTGCCAGCAGGTTCCGGGACAGCAACTACGAGCAGTACTTC
CASRFRDSNYEQYF
>TRBD2|NA|TRBJ2-7|TRBV11-2
TGTGCCAGCAGCCCTCACCCTAGCGGGAGCTCCTACGAGCAGTACTTC
CASSPHPSGSSYEQYF
>NA|NA|TRBJ1-5|TRBV18
TGTGCCAGCTCACCAGACGGGGATTATCAGCCCCAGCATTTT
CASSPDGDYQPQHF
>TRBD1|NA|TRBJ1-2|TRBV19
TGTGCCAGTAGTAGACCCGGGACAGGGTATGGCTACACCTTC
CASSRPGTGYGYTF
>NA|NA|TRBJ2-3|TRBV7-3
TGTGCCAGCAGCTTAAACGGGCCTCGGGATACGCAGTATTTT
CASSLNGPRDTQYF
>TRBD1|few|TRBJ1-5|TRBV30
TGTGCCTGGAGTGTACGGGACAGGGTTATTAGCAATCAGCCCCAGCATTTT
CAWSVRDRVISNQPQHF
>NA|NA|TRBJ1-4|TRBV7-8
TGTGCCAGCAGCCTACGGACCCAAAAACTGTTTTTT
CASSLRTQKLFF
>NA|few|TRBJ1-2|TRBV20-1
TGCAGTGCGAGTGACAACTATGGCTACACCTTC
CSASDNYGYTF
>NA|NA|TRBJ2-1|TRBV2
TGTGCCAGCAGAGGCCTGACTAGTAATGAGCAGTTCTTC
CASRGLTSNEQFF
>TRBD1|NA|TRBJ1-3|TRBV5-4
TGTGCCAGCAGCCATGGACAGGGCTCAGGTTTGGACACCATATATTTT
CASSHGQGSGLDTIYF
>NA|NA|TRBJ1-5|TRBV27
TGTGCCAGCAGTTTCGGAGGTAGCAATCAGCCCCAGCATTTT
CASSFGGSNQPQHF